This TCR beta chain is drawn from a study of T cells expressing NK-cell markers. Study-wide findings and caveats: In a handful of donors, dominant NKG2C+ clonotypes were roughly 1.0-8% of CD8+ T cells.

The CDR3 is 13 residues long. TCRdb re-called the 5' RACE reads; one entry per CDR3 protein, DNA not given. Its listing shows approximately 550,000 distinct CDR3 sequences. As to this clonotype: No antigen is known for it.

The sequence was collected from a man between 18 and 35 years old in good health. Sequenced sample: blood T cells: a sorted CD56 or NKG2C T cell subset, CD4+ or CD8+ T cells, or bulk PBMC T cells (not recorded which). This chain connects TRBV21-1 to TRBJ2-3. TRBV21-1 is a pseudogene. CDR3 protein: CASSRVIPDTQYF.